A selection of T cell receptor beta chains follows, all from one sample in a study of cytomegalovirus exposure and HLA in healthy donors. Profiled with immunoSEQ multiplex PCR; TCRdb holds only in-frame clones, not every one. The sample has roughly 95,000 clones; around 82% are singletons. Sequencing used PBMCs. The source is a young man in good health and CMV-seropositive. CDR3s include the opening cysteine and the closing phenylalanine or tryptophan. D genes are given only for firm matches. The listing skips clone size in some rows; elsewhere it reads once, few, many or a size class.

D | J | size | V | DNA | CDR3
- | TRBJ2-7 | - | TRBV5-1 | TGCGCCAGCAGCTTGGGAAGTTTGCAGGGGTACTACGAGCAGTACTTC | CASSLGSLQGYYEQYF
- | TRBJ1-5 | - | TRBV27 | TGTGCCAGCAGGCCTAAGGGAGGAATTAGCAATCAGCCCCAGCATTTT | CASRPKGGISNQPQHF
- | TRBJ2-7 | - | TRBV7-9 | TGTGCCAGCAGCTCGGGGCCCGGACAGATTTACGAGCAGTACTTC | CASSSGPGQIYEQYF
TRBD1 | TRBJ1-5 | - | TRBV28 | TGTGCCAGCAGGGGGGACAGGGAGGTTAATCAGCCCCAGCATTTT | CASRGDREVNQPQHF
TRBD1 | TRBJ2-2 | - | TRBV6-5 | TGTGCCAGCACAGGGGGAACCGGGGAGCTGTTTTTT | CASTGGTGELFF
- | TRBJ2-2 | - | TRBV11-2 | TGTGCCAGCAGCTTAGATATAGGGGATTGGACCGGGGAGCTGTTTTTT | CASSLDIGDWTGELFF
- | TRBJ2-3 | - | TRBV7-9 | TGTGCCAGCAGCGTAAGCACAGATACGCAGTATTTT | CASSVSTDTQYF
- | TRBJ1-2 | - | TRBV29-1 | TGCAGCGTTCTGGGAGATGGCTACACCTTC | CSVLGDGYTF
- | TRBJ1-6 | - | TRBV28 | TGTGCCAGCAGACCCTCCCCACAGGCCTGGCTTTCACCCCTCCACTTT | CASRPSPQAWLSPLHF
- | TRBJ1-3 | - | TRBV9 | TGTGCCAGCAGCGTAGTGGGGGCTTCTGGAAACACCATATATTTT | CASSVVGASGNTIYF
TRBD1 | TRBJ1-2 | - | TRBV9 | TGTGCCAGCAGCGTAGAGGCAGGGGGGATCTATGGCTACACCTTC | CASSVEAGGIYGYTF
- | TRBJ1-5 | - | TRBV28 | TGTGCCAGCAGTCCGCATGAGGGTTGGAGCAATCAGCCCCAGCATTTT | CASSPHEGWSNQPQHF
- | TRBJ2-7 | few | TRBV4-3 | TGCGCCAGCAGCCATGGAGGGGGGGGCGCGGATTACGAGCAGTACTTC | CASSHGGGGADYEQYF